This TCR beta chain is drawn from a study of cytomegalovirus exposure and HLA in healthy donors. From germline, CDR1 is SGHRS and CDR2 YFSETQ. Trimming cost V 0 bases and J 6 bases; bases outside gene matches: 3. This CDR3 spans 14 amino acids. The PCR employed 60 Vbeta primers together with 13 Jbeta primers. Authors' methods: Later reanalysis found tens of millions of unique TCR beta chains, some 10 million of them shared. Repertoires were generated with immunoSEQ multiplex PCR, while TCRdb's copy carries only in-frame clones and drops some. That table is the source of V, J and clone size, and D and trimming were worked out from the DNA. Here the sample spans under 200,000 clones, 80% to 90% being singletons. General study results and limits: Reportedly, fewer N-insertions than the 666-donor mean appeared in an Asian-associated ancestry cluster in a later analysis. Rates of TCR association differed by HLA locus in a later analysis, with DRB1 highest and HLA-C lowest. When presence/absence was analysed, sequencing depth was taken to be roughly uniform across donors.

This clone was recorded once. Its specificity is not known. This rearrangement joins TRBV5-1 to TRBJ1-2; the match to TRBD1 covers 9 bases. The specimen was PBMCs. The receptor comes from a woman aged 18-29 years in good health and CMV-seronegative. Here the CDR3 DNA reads TGCGCCAGCAGCTTGGCGGGACAGGGAAATGGCTACACCTTC. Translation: CASSLAGQGNGYTF.